One sample yielded the 28 T cell receptor beta chains listed below, sequenced in a study of cytomegalovirus exposure and HLA in healthy donors (dated by TCRdb to 2017 to 2019). The library came from the immunoSEQ multiplex PCR assay. For the multiplex PCR, a mixture combining 60 forward primers for TCR Vbeta segments and 13 reverse primers for TCR Jbeta segments was used. TCRdb obtained this table from immuneACCESS and retained in-frame rearrangements with V and J assigned. These tables miss some clones; where compared with another copy, unresolved V genes account for less than half of the shortfall, and the remainder is unexplained. This sample gives 150,000 to 200,000 clones in total; over 65% of them show up just once. The ten largest make up around 2.5% of the sample. Sequenced: PBMCs. These receptor sequences come from a woman aged 45-60 years in good health and CMV-seropositive.

The chain recombines TRBV11-3 with TRBJ2-1; 12 bases are shared with TRBD2. V lost 3 bases to trimming and J lost 5 bases; unmatched junction nucleotides: 2. CDR3 size: 15 residues. Germline lookup yields CDR1 SGHNT and CDR2 YENEEA. CDR3 coding DNA: TGTGCCAGCAGCTTCAGACTAGCGGGGGACAATGAGCAGTTCTTC. Translated, it gives CASSFRLAGDNEQFF.

This clone turned up a few times. The chain recombines TRBV5-4 with TRBJ1-1; TRBD1 matches at 9 bases. Per the germline V gene, CDR1 is SGHNT and CDR2 is YYREEE (reference sequence). V lost 3 bases to trimming and J lost 5 bases; unmatched junction nucleotides: 5. This CDR3 is 14 amino acids long. CDR3 nucleotides: TGTGCCAGCAGCTCCGGACAGGGGACTACTGAAGCTTTCTTT. Translation gives CASSSGQGTTEAFF.

This clone was seen more than once but under ten times. This chain joins TRBV12-5 and TRBJ2-2, with 7 bases lining up with TRBD1. The V segment lost 4 bases and the J segment 3 bases; nucleotides outside the gene matches: 11. Germline loops: CDR1 LGHNT, CDR2 FRNRAP. The CDR3 sequence is 17 residues long. The CDR3 coding sequence is TGTGCTAGTGGTTCCCCGACAGGGCCCGGGTACACCGGGGAGCTGTTTTTT. Residues: CASGSPTGPGYTGELFF.

The CDR3 DNA reads TGTGCCAGCAGTCCCACGGACAGGGGGTCGGGCTACACCTTC. Amino acid sequence: CASSPTDRGSGYTF. This rearrangement joins TRBV6-5 to TRBJ1-2; the match to TRBD1 covers 10 bases. Germline V gene sequence: CDR1 MNHEY, CDR2 SVGAGI. The CDR3 has 14 amino acids. V lost 5 bases and J lost 8; bases outside the gene matches: 8.

This clone was counted between two and nine times. The chain is built from TRBV6-1 and TRBJ1-6; D call uncertain. The CDR3 is 13 amino acids. Germline CDR1 MNHNS, CDR2 SASEGT. V dropped 3 bases and J dropped 7 bases, with 7 bases sitting between them. The CDR3: CASSEAQNSPLHF. CDR3 DNA: TGTGCCAGCAGTGAGGCTCAGAATTCACCCCTCCACTTT.

The chain uses TRBV7-2 and TRBJ1-1, with D maybe TRBD1 (6 bases). Germline V gives CDR1 SGHTA, CDR2 FQGNSA. Trimming took off 5 bases at V and 1 base at J, with 14 bases between the two ends. The CDR3 spans 15 residues. CDR3 amino acids: CASSPREGENTEAFF. CDR3 coding DNA: TGTGCCAGCAGCCCCCGGGAGGGGGAGAACACTGAAGCTTTCTTT.

The chain couples TRBV10-3 to TRBJ2-5, with D maybe TRBD1 (6 bases). The germline CDR1 and CDR2 sequences are ENHRY and SYGVKD. The length of the CDR3 is 13 residues. V was cut by 6 bases and J by 1 base, with 9 bases left in between. The DNA of the CDR3 is TGTGCCATCAGAACAGGGACCCAAGAGACCCAGTACTTC. It translates to CAIRTGTQETQYF.

This clone was picked up a small number of times. The genes are TRBV10-3 and TRBJ1-6, with D possibly matching TRBD1 (6 bases). The CDR3 loop spans 15 amino acids. Trimming took off 4 bases at V and 10 bases at J, with 17 bases between the two ends. Germline CDR1 ENHRY, CDR2 SYGVKD. The CDR3 DNA sequence: TGTGCCATCAGTGGGTACAGGGTCGGAGAGTCACCCCTCCACTTT. Protein product: CAISGYRVGESPLHF.

CDR3 sequence (DNA): TGTGCCAGTAGTATAGTTGGGACAGGGAAACAAGAGACCCAGTACTTC. It translates to CASSIVGTGKQETQYF. The chain is built from TRBV19 and TRBJ2-5; 9 positions agree with TRBD1. Germline CDR1 and CDR2: LNHDA and SQIVND (reference sequence). This CDR3 is 16 amino acids long. V was pared by 1 base and J by 2 bases, with 5 bases of the junction left unmatched.

This clone was seen once. This rearrangement joins TRBV2 to TRBJ1-2, with unresolved D. The germline V gene encodes CDR1 SNHLY and CDR2 FYNNEI. V lost 5 bases and J lost 0, with 13 bases in between. CDR3 length equals 15 residues. CDR3 sequence (DNA): TGTGCCAGCAGTTCGAATCGGTATTCTAACTATGGCTACACCTTC. Protein: CASSSNRYSNYGYTF.

This sequence joins TRBV19 and TRBJ1-4, with 9 positions matching TRBD1. This CDR3 has 17 residues. V dropped 8 bases and J dropped 1; count of bases not matched to a gene: 11. The V gene's germline CDR1 is LNHDA and CDR2 SQIVND (reference sequence). For the CDR3, the DNA is TGTGCCAGTTTCCCCGGGACAGGGTTGAGAACTAATGAAAAACTGTTTTTT. Protein: CASFPGTGLRTNEKLFF.

The V gene is TRBV6-6, the J gene TRBJ2-7, with 14 bases matching TRBD2. The germline gives CDR1 MNHNY, CDR2 SVGAGI (reference sequence). This CDR3 has 15 amino acids. V dropped 8 bases and J dropped 3; count of bases not matched to a gene: 6. This chain's CDR3 is CASRSGLAGVYEQYF. CDR3 sequence (DNA): TGTGCCAGCCGGTCGGGACTAGCGGGGGTCTACGAGCAGTACTTC.

The chain recombines TRBV18 with TRBJ1-1; TRBD1 might be the D (5 bases). The length of the CDR3 is 15 residues. The germline V gene has CDR1 KGHSH and CDR2 LQKENI. Trimming removed 3 bases at V and 3 bases at J, with 14 bases between. The CDR3 nucleotides read TGTGCCAGCTCACCGGTTCGGTCGGGGGACACTGAAGCTTTCTTT. Translation: CASSPVRSGDTEAFF.

V is TRBV19 and J is TRBJ1-5, with D perhaps matching TRBD1 (6 bases). The CDR3 has 15 amino acids. V dropped 9 bases and J dropped 4 bases, with 19 bases sitting between them. Germline V gives CDR1 LNHDA, CDR2 SQIVND (reference sequence). CDR3 coding DNA: TGTGCCAGGCCCCGACGGGGGGGCCCTAATCAGCCCCAGCATTTT. It codes for CARPRRGGPNQPQHF.

The chain is built from TRBV27 and TRBJ2-7; D may be TRBD2 (5 bases). The germline V gene encodes CDR1 MNHEY and CDR2 SMNVEV (reference sequence). The CDR3 length is 13 residues. Trimming pared 3 bases from V and 3 bases from J, leaving 9 bases between. CDR3 loop: CASSFGEGYEQYF. CDR3 nucleotides: TGTGCCAGCAGTTTCGGGGAAGGCTACGAGCAGTACTTC.

The chain recombines TRBV27 with TRBJ2-1; 11 positions agree with TRBD1. The CDR3 totals 15 residues. Unmatched junction bases numbered 6, after V lost 5 bases and J lost 6 bases. Germline CDR1 is MNHEY and CDR2 is SMNVEV (reference sequence). The CDR3, as DNA: TGTGCCAGCAGTCTCTTGGGGACAGGGGGCAATGAGCAGTTCTTC. It specifies CASSLLGTGGNEQFF.

This chain joins TRBV5-1 and TRBJ2-2; TRBD1 is a possible D gene (6 bases). V was shortened by 4 bases and J by 5 bases, with 12 bases between the two germline ends. This CDR3 is built from 14 residues. From germline, CDR1 is SGHRS and CDR2 YFSETQ. The CDR3 loop is CASSPRTATGELFF. For the CDR3, the DNA is TGCGCCAGCAGCCCGCGGACAGCAACCGGGGAGCTGTTTTTT.

The V gene is TRBV27, the J gene TRBJ2-7; possibly TRBD1 for D (6 bases). The CDR3 sequence is 17 residues long. V was clipped by 4 bases and J by 2 bases, with 21 bases between them. Germline CDR1 and CDR2: MNHEY and SMNVEV (reference sequence). This chain's CDR3 is CASSSPAPGANAYEQYF. In DNA, the CDR3 is TGTGCCAGCAGTTCCCCCGCCCCAGGGGCAAACGCCTACGAGCAGTACTTC.

The V gene is TRBV5-4, the J gene TRBJ1-2, with 7 nucleotides matching TRBD1. The germline gives CDR1 SGHNT, CDR2 YYREEE (reference sequence). The CDR3 is made up of 14 amino acids. The V gene end was trimmed by 4 bases and the J gene end by 4 bases; junction bases not matched to a gene: 7. CDR3 sequence: CASSVGTVVYGYTF. The CDR3 bases are TGTGCCAGCAGCGTCGGGACAGTCGTCTATGGCTACACCTTC. The full variable domain, in which reference TRBV5-4 and TRBJ1-2 provide the parts outside the CDR3, is ETGVTQSPTHLIKTRGQQVTLRCSSQSGHNTVSWYQQALGQGPQFIFQYYREEENGRGNFPPRFSGLQFPNYSSELNVNALELDDSALYLCASSVGTVVYGYTFGSGTRLTVV.

This clone was counted only a few times. V is TRBV9 and J is TRBJ1-1; 11 bases map to TRBD1. The CDR3 is 16 residues long. V gave up 3 bases and J gave up 2 bases; unmatched junction bases: 6. Germline loops: CDR1 SGDLS, CDR2 YYNGEE. The CDR3 sequence is CASSAGTGGSNTEAFF. In nucleotides, the CDR3 is TGTGCCAGCAGCGCCGGGACAGGGGGATCAAACACTGAAGCTTTCTTT.

The chain joins TRBV4-3 to TRBJ2-1, with 8 bases matching TRBD2. J lost 7 bases, V lost 2 bases, and 7 bases had no gene match. Germline V gene data show CDR1 as LGHNA and CDR2 as YSLEER. CDR3 length: 15 amino acids. CDR3 residues: CASSQRRGGLNEQFF. CDR3 DNA: TGCGCCAGCAGCCAACGCCGGGGGGGCCTTAATGAGCAGTTCTTC.

This chain links TRBV19 with TRBJ1-2; D remains ambiguous. CDR3 length equals 15 residues. In germline, CDR1 is LNHDA, CDR2 SQIVND (reference sequence). Trimming pared 4 bases from V and 1 base from J, leaving 13 bases between. DNA of the CDR3: TGTGCCAGTAGTAGTTGGGAGGCTGTTAACTATGGCTACACCTTC. Translating gives CASSSWEAVNYGYTF.

The chain uses TRBV5-1 and TRBJ2-3; 10 bases line up with TRBD2. The CDR3 sequence is 16 residues long. Germline V lookup: CDR1 SGHRS, CDR2 YFSETQ. The ends lost 3 bases at V and 0 bases at J; junction bases unmatched: 4. This CDR3 is CASSSGGLASTDTQYF. In DNA form, the CDR3 reads TGCGCCAGCAGCTCGGGGGGACTAGCGAGCACAGATACGCAGTATTTT.

The chain couples TRBV5-4 to TRBJ2-3; no clear D. The germline V gene has CDR1 SGHNT and CDR2 YYREEE (reference sequence). V dropped 3 bases and J dropped 2 bases, with 13 bases sitting between them. The CDR3 is made up of 15 amino acids. The CDR3 nucleotides read TGTGCCAGCAGCTCCTACCCCTCGTACACAGATACGCAGTATTTT. Translating gives CASSSYPSYTDTQYF.

This clone appeared once. This chain joins TRBV7-6 and TRBJ2-5; D may be TRBD1 (5 bases). CDR3 size: 12 residues. Trimming cost V 10 bases and J 2 bases, with 11 bases left between them. CDR1 SGHVS and CDR2 FNYEAQ come from the germline V gene. The CDR3 protein is CATTGQQETQYF. In DNA form, the CDR3 reads TGTGCCACCACAGGACAACAAGAGACCCAGTACTTC.

The genes are TRBV2 and TRBJ2-2, with TRBD2 matching over 10 bases. This CDR3 spans 15 amino acids. Germline V CDR1 and CDR2: SNHLY, FYNNEI. The V gene end was trimmed by 7 bases and the J gene end by 1 base; junction bases not matched to a gene: 3. Here the CDR3 reads CASNSGGKNTGELFF. The DNA for the CDR3 is TGTGCCAGCAATAGCGGGGGGAAGAACACCGGGGAGCTGTTTTTT.

The rearrangement joins TRBV4-1 to TRBJ2-7, with D possibly TRBD1 on 7 matching bases. The CDR3 spans 15 residues. Per the germline V gene, CDR1 is MGHRA and CDR2 is YSYEKL. The V end was cut by 2 bases, the J end by 4 bases, with 15 bases between. CDR3 loop: CASSQRATGTYEQYF. CDR3 DNA sequence: TGCGCCAGCAGCCAACGGGCGACAGGGACTTACGAGCAGTACTTC.

This clone was picked up one time. The chain has TRBV7-9 and TRBJ2-1; D remains unclear. The CDR3 has 16 residues. Trimming shortened V by 1 base and J by 1 base, and 11 bases separated the two germline ends. Germline V gene lookup returns CDR1 SEHNR and CDR2 FQNEAQ (reference sequence). The DNA for the CDR3 is TGTGCCAGCAGCTTAGGGCTCCGAACATCCTACAATGAGCAGTTCTTC. Encoded protein: CASSLGLRTSYNEQFF.